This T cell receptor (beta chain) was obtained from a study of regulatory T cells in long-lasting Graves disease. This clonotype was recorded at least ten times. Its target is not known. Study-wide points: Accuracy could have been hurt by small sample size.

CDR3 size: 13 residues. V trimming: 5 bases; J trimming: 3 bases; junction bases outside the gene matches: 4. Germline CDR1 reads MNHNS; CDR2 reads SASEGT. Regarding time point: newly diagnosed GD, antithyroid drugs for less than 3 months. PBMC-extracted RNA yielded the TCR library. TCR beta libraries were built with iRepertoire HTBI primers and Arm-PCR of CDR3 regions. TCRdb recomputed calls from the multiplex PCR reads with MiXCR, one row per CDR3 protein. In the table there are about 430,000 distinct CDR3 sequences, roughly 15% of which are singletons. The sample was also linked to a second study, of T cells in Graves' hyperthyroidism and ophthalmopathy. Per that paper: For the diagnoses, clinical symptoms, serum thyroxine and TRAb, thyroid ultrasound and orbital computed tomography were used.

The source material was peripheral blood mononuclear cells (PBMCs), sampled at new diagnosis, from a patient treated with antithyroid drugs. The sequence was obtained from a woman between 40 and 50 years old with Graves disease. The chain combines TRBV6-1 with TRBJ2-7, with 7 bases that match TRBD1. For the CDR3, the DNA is TGTGCCAGCAGTCCAGGACAGGTCTACGAGCAGTACTTC. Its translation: CASSPGQVYEQYF.